This record looks at one T cell receptor beta chain sequence and its context. The J segment lost 3 bases and the V segment lost 1 base, leaving 6 bases of the junction unmatched. CDR1 and CDR2 (germline): LNHNV, YYDKDF (reference sequence). This CDR3 is 17 amino acids long. This sample stems from a study of blood T cell repertoires in COVID-19. In the study overall: Sites across the United States, Italy and Spain contributed samples from acute and convalescent COVID-19. PBMCs, B-cell-depleted T cells, or T cells provided the cDNA or gDNA that made up the material.

Under the authors' procedure: Using reference gene primer amplification, nucleated cell counts were estimated. Sequencing used immunoSEQ multiplex PCR; TCRdb keeps in-frame clones, though not all of them. That table is the source of V, J and clone size, and D and trimming were worked out from the DNA. This repertoire shows under 250,000 clones, about nine tenths found once; its top ten account for roughly 10%. Seattle's enrolled individuals joined amid active infection and were then monitored longitudinally. The chain employs TRBV15 and TRBJ2-7, with TRBD2 identical over 13 bases. The sample taken for sequencing was peripheral blood. This sequence was found in a middle-aged man with COVID-19, enrolled during active disease. The CDR3 DNA follows: TGTGCCACCAGCAGAGTTTCCGGGACTAGCGGGATCTACGAGCAGTACTTC. Translating gives CATSRVSGTSGIYEQYF.